This T cell receptor (beta chain) appears in the sequencing data of a study of shared clonotypes between healthy human individuals. Profiling relied on immunoSEQ multiplex PCR, and the TCRdb table lists in-frame clones only, not all of them. The sample contains about 680,000 clones, around 90% of which appear only once. Naive CD8 cells, CD45RO-negative and positively selected for CCR7, excluded terminally differentiated effector memory CD45RA+ cells. The donors were all Caucasian adults (living in Nashville, Tennessee). Sequences were obtained from naive CD8+ T cells sorted from blood. The receptor comes from a man aged 30-40 years in good health.

CDR3 in amino acids: CASSSRGTDTQYF. For the CDR3, the DNA is TGTGCCAGCAGCTCCAGGGGCACAGATACGCAGTATTTT. V gene TRBV7-9 combines with J gene TRBJ2-3, with D perhaps matching TRBD1 (5 bases). The CDR3 has 13 amino acids. Trimming pared 4 bases from V and 1 base from J, leaving 6 bases between. Looked up from germline, CDR1 is SEHNR and CDR2 is FQNEAQ (reference sequence).